This TCR beta chain is drawn from a study of shared clonotypes between healthy human individuals. Using immunoSEQ multiplex PCR, the repertoire was profiled, and TCRdb retains in-frame clones only, with some absent. The data show over 950,000 clones, around 77% seen once. The germline gives CDR1 MNHEY, CDR2 SMNVEV (reference sequence). The CDR3 runs 17 residues. The V end was cut by 3 bases, the J end by 6 bases, with 24 bases between. The TCR was taken from a young man in good health. Some clones in this sample may be carry-over from other donors' samples. Specimen: memory CD4+ T cells from PBMCs. Subset noted: CD45RA-negative fraction. This chain connects TRBV27 to TRBJ2-7, with D uncertain. The CDR3 protein is CASSFSSWDEPLGEQYF. The CDR3 DNA reads as TGTGCCAGCAGTTTTTCTTCCTGGGATGAACCCCTCGGCGAGCAGTACTTC.